What follows are 27 T cell receptor beta chains derived from one specimen sequenced in a study of beta chain features in type 1 diabetes. Every isolated RNA sample was fully reverse transcribed, so sequencing captured expressed TCRB transcripts. The data were produced by immunoSEQ multiplex PCR, yet TCRdb's version contains in-frame clones alone and is incomplete. This table holds approximately 260,000 clones, approximately 20% found once. These receptors are not linked to any known antigen. Study observations and caveats: Type 1 diabetes patients showed a moderate but significant shortening of TCRB CDR3s in all four CD4+ subsets.

The specimen was naive CD4+ T cells from blood. The origin of the receptors is a woman aged 35 to 49 with type 1 diabetes.

The rearrangement joins TRBV19 to TRBJ2-5; D not resolved. V was trimmed by 3 bases and J by 2 bases, leaving 7 bases between them. There are 13 residues in the CDR3. From germline, CDR1 is LNHDA and CDR2 SQIVND (reference sequence). CDR3 region: CASSMPGQETQYF. The CDR3 coding sequence is TGTGCCAGTAGTATGCCCGGTCAAGAGACCCAGTACTTC.

There are a few counts of this clone. The chain is built from TRBV4-3 and TRBJ2-3; D not resolved. Germline CDR1 reads LGHNA; CDR2 reads YSLEER. The CDR3 loop spans 13 amino acids. Trimming removed 0 bases from V and 9 bases from J, with 10 bases in between. CDR3 protein: CASSQDLAETQYF. Here the CDR3 DNA reads TGCGCCAGCAGCCAAGATTTAGCCGAGACGCAGTATTTT.

This chain uses TRBV14 with TRBJ2-4, with 11 bases aligning to TRBD2. CDR3 length: 14 amino acids. Germline V gene sequence: CDR1 SGHDN, CDR2 FVKESK. Trimming at V came to 4 bases and at J to 8 bases, leaving 4 bases not matched to a gene. The CDR3 DNA follows: TGTGCCAGCAGCCCTACTAGCGGGAGTTACATTCAGTACTTC. Its translation: CASSPTSGSYIQYF.

The rearrangement links TRBV5-1 to TRBJ2-7, with D maybe TRBD1 (6 bases). V was trimmed by 4 bases and J by 6 bases, leaving 17 bases between them. Germline V gene sequence: CDR1 SGHRS, CDR2 YFSETQ. This CDR3 has 14 residues. DNA of the CDR3: TGCGCCAGCAGCCCCGGACAGTTGGCGGGCGAGCAGTACTTC. It encodes CASSPGQLAGEQYF.

This clone was seen more than once but under ten times. The genes are TRBV2 and TRBJ1-5, with a possible D match to TRBD1 (6 bases). The CDR3 totals 14 residues. V was shortened by 7 bases and J by 2 bases, with 12 bases between the two germline ends. Germline V gene sequence: CDR1 SNHLY, CDR2 FYNNEI. CDR3 amino acids: CASTLQGGNQPQHF. The CDR3 DNA is TGTGCCAGCACCCTACAGGGAGGCAATCAGCCCCAGCATTTT.

The chain employs TRBV19 and TRBJ2-1; 13 positions match TRBD2. The CDR3 runs 16 residues. The junction had 8 bases not matched to a gene; V was cut back by 6 bases and J by 6 bases. Germline loops: CDR1 LNHDA, CDR2 SQIVND (reference sequence). CDR3 region: CASSSIGLAGVNEQFF. CDR3 nucleotides: TGTGCCAGTAGCTCTATCGGACTAGCGGGAGTCAATGAGCAGTTCTTC. The variable domain in full, with the rest retrieved from reference TRBV19 and TRBJ2-1, is DGGITQSPKYLFRKEGQNVTLSCEQNLNHDAMYWYRQDPGQGLRLIYYSQIVNDFQKGDIAEGYSVSREKKESFPLTVTSAQKNPTAFYLCASSSIGLAGVNEQFFGPGTRLTVL.

The chain couples TRBV5-1 to TRBJ2-5; D not resolved. This CDR3 is 13 amino acids long. Germline V gene data show CDR1 as SGHRS and CDR2 as YFSETQ. The germline V and J ends were trimmed by 0 bases and 3 bases, with 6 bases remaining between them. The CDR3 DNA reads TGCGCCAGCAGCTTGGTGTCGGAAGAGACCCAGTACTTC. This translates into CASSLVSEETQYF.

The rearrangement joins TRBV4-1 to TRBJ1-2; TRBD1 is a possible D gene (5 bases). Deletions cut 1 base from V and 2 bases from J, with 5 bases between. The CDR3 is made up of 13 amino acids. CDR1 MGHRA and CDR2 YSYEKL come from the germline V gene. In DNA, the CDR3 is TGCGCCAGCAGCCAAGGGGGCAACTATGGCTACACCTTC. It is translated as CASSQGGNYGYTF.

The chain is built from TRBV27 and TRBJ1-1, with 8 bases aligning to TRBD1. This CDR3 has 14 residues. In germline, CDR1 is MNHEY, CDR2 SMNVEV (reference sequence). V dropped 7 bases and J dropped 1; count of bases not matched to a gene: 5. In DNA form, the CDR3 reads TGTGCCAGCAAACCGGGACAGGCGAACACTGAAGCTTTCTTT. As protein: CASKPGQANTEAFF.

This clone was seen more than once but under ten times. The CDR3 DNA reads as TGCAGCGTCTCTCTGTTCAGGGGGGACACTGAAGCTTTCTTT. This translates into CSVSLFRGDTEAFF. The chain carries TRBV29-1 and TRBJ1-1; 7 bases are a match to TRBD1. The germline CDR1 and CDR2 sequences are SQVTM and ANQGSEA. This CDR3 has 14 amino acids. With 6 bases clipped from V and 3 bases from J, the junction kept 10 bases outside the gene matches.

This clone has only a few counts. The chain recombines TRBV6-5 with TRBJ2-7, with D possibly TRBD1 on 6 matching bases. The CDR3 consists of 16 residues. Looked up from germline, CDR1 is MNHEY and CDR2 is SVGAGI. V dropped 0 bases and J dropped 5 bases, with 17 bases sitting between them. The CDR3 here is CASSYSGAPGLHEQYF. DNA of the CDR3: TGTGCCAGCAGTTACTCGGGGGCCCCCGGGCTGCACGAGCAGTACTTC.

This clone was picked up a small number of times. The chain joins TRBV7-2 to TRBJ2-3; D may be TRBD1 (6 bases). This CDR3 spans 15 amino acids. CDR1 is SGHTA, CDR2 FQGNSA, per germline. The ends were cut back, 5 bases at V and 4 bases at J, with 16 bases in the middle. The CDR3 DNA reads TGTGCCAGCAGCCTAGACAGGTCTACGGCAGATACGCAGTATTTT. Translating gives CASSLDRSTADTQYF. The variable domain in full, completed from reference TRBV7-2 and TRBJ2-3, reads GAGVSQSPSNKVTEKGKDVELRCDPISGHTALYWYRQSLGQGLEFLIYFQGNSAPDKSGLPSDRFSAERTGGSVSTLTIQRTQQEDSAVYLCASSLDRSTADTQYFGPGTRLTVL.

This clone was observed a few times. The rearrangement links TRBV5-1 to TRBJ1-2, with no clear D. CDR1 is SGHRS, CDR2 YFSETQ, per germline. This CDR3 has 13 amino acids. V was pared by 0 bases and J by 4 bases, with 7 bases between. CDR3 loop: CASSLAPGYGYTF. The CDR3 coding sequence is TGCGCCAGCAGCTTGGCCCCGGGCTATGGCTACACCTTC.

This clone has only a few counts. The V and J genes are TRBV4-3 and TRBJ1-2; D may be TRBD1 (5 bases). This CDR3 is built from 15 residues. Germline CDR1 is LGHNA and CDR2 is YSLEER. V shed 4 bases and J shed 2 bases, with 14 bases lying between them. CDR3 amino acids: CASSRLLQGNYGYTF. CDR3 DNA: TGCGCCAGCAGCCGACTTCTTCAGGGAAACTATGGCTACACCTTC.

The chain carries TRBV30 and TRBJ2-1; 9 bases are shared with TRBD1. The CDR3 consists of 15 residues. CDR1 and CDR2 from the germline V gene are GTSNPN and SVGIG (reference sequence). The ends lost 3 bases at V and 2 bases at J; junction bases unmatched: 5. CDR3 loop: CAWRMGQGAYNEQFF. CDR3 sequence (DNA): TGTGCCTGGAGGATGGGACAGGGAGCCTACAATGAGCAGTTCTTC. The variable domain in full, with the rest retrieved from reference TRBV30 and TRBJ2-1, is SQTIHQWPATLVQPVGSPLSLECTVEGTSNPNLYWYRQAAGRGLQLLFYSVGIGQISSEVPQNLSASRPQDRQFILSSKKLLLSDSGFYLCAWRMGQGAYNEQFFGPGTRLTVL.

There are a few counts of this clone. At one end, the junction sequence differs from germline, possibly due to a read error. V is TRBV2 and J is TRBJ2-3, with 7 bases identical to TRBD1. The CDR3 extends over 12 amino acids. CDR1 and CDR2 (germline): SNHLY, FYNNEI. The CDR3 bases are TGTGCCAGCAGTAACGACAGGGCGTTTAAGAGTTTT. Translating it yields CASSNDRAFKSF.

This chain joins TRBV5-6 and TRBJ2-7; weak D call: TRBD2 (5 bases). The CDR3 loop spans 13 amino acids. Trimming pared 5 bases from V and 0 bases from J, leaving 9 bases between. Germline V gene lookup returns CDR1 SGHDT and CDR2 YYEEEE. The CDR3 reads CASRRRSSYEQYF. The DNA for the CDR3 is TGTGCCAGCAGAAGGAGGAGCTCCTACGAGCAGTACTTC.

This clone has only a few counts. V and J are TRBV7-2 and TRBJ1-5; the match to TRBD1 covers 9 bases. CDR1 is SGHTA and CDR2 is FQGNSA in the germline V gene. Germline trimming cut 6 bases from V and 5 bases from J; bases unmatched to any gene: 8. There are 15 residues in the CDR3. The CDR3 loop is CASSHRTGVHQPQHF. The CDR3 DNA follows: TGTGCCAGCAGTCACAGGACAGGGGTGCATCAGCCCCAGCATTTT.

In its sample, this clone was seen a few times. The chain uses TRBV5-4 and TRBJ2-5; 11 nucleotides line up with TRBD2. The V segment lost 6 bases and the J segment 2 bases; nucleotides outside the gene matches: 6. Germline CDR1 and CDR2: SGHNT and YYREEE (reference sequence). The CDR3 consists of 15 residues. The CDR3 bases are TGTGCCAGCACCCTAGGACTAGCGGGTCAAGAGACCCAGTACTTC. This translates into CASTLGLAGQETQYF.

This clone appeared a few times. This same CDR3 is encoded by further DNA sequences in the sample. This sequence joins TRBV30 and TRBJ1-1, with TRBD1 as a possible D gene (5 bases). This CDR3 is 14 amino acids long. V was pared by 0 bases and J by 1 base, with 9 bases between. Germline V gene data show CDR1 as GTSNPN and CDR2 as SVGIG (reference sequence). The CDR3, as DNA: TGTGCCTGGAGTGTGACGGGGGGGAACACTGAAGCTTTCTTT. Protein product: CAWSVTGGNTEAFF. Together with reference TRBV30 and TRBJ1-1, the CDR3 gives the full variable domain: SQTIHQWPATLVQPVGSPLSLECTVEGTSNPNLYWYRQAAGRGLQLLFYSVGIGQISSEVPQNLSASRPQDRQFILSSKKLLLSDSGFYLCAWSVTGGNTEAFFGQGTRLTVV.

The J gene is TRBJ1-6, the V gene TRBV6-5, with no clear D. The V gene lost 0 bases and the J gene lost 9 bases, with 15 bases spanning the gap. CDR3 length: 16 residues. From germline, CDR1 is MNHEY and CDR2 SVGAGI. CDR3 protein: CASSYSLGPGGSPLHF. Written as DNA, the CDR3 is TGTGCCAGCAGTTACTCGCTAGGCCCTGGAGGTTCACCCCTCCACTTT.

This chain uses TRBV18 with TRBJ2-1, with 7 bases aligning to TRBD2. The CDR3 runs to 13 residues. V lost 3 bases to trimming and J lost 15 bases; unmatched junction nucleotides: 11. Germline CDR1 is KGHSH and CDR2 is LQKENI. The CDR3 coding sequence is TGTGCCAGCTCACCCGGGAGGATGGAGCCGAGGTTCTTC. This gives the protein CASSPGRMEPRFF.

This clone was found a few times. This chain connects TRBV5-1 to TRBJ2-1, with TRBD1 identical over 7 bases. The germline V gene has CDR1 SGHRS and CDR2 YFSETQ. The CDR3 runs 14 residues. V gave up 9 bases and J gave up 6 bases; unmatched junction bases: 12. CDR3: CATRRTGQSNEQFF. The CDR3 DNA reads TGCGCCACCCGACGAACGGGACAGTCCAATGAGCAGTTCTTC. The variable domain in full, completed from reference TRBV5-1 and TRBJ2-1, reads KAGVTQTPRYLIKTRGQQVTLSCSPISGHRSVSWYQQTPGQGLQFLFEYFSETQRNKGNFPGRFSGRQFSNSRSEMNVSTLELGDSALYLCATRRTGQSNEQFFGPGTRLTVL.

The chain links TRBV7-9 to TRBJ1-5; maybe TRBD1 (5 bases). V was cut by 1 base and J by 3 bases, with 13 bases left in between. Germline V lookup: CDR1 SEHNR, CDR2 FQNEAQ (reference sequence). This CDR3 is 16 amino acids long. The CDR3, as DNA: TGTGCCAGCAGCTTAGGGGAGGACACCCTCAATCAGCCCCAGCATTTT. The encoded protein is CASSLGEDTLNQPQHF.

J is TRBJ1-4 and V is TRBV14; no clear D gene. The CDR3 covers 15 residues. Trimming pared 4 bases from V and 0 bases from J, leaving 9 bases between. Looked up from germline, CDR1 is SGHDN and CDR2 is FVKESK. The CDR3 region is CASSPWEATNEKLFF. CDR3 sequence (DNA): TGTGCCAGCAGCCCATGGGAGGCAACTAATGAAAAACTGTTTTTT.

This clone was counted between two and nine times. This chain links TRBV28 with TRBJ2-3; TRBD2 aligns across 7 bases. Germline CDR1 reads MDHEN; CDR2 reads SYDVKM. The J segment lost 4 bases and the V segment lost 10 bases, leaving 11 bases of the junction unmatched. The CDR3 consists of 14 residues. The CDR3 protein is CATERGGRADTQYF. The CDR3 DNA reads as TGTGCCACCGAAAGGGGAGGGAGGGCAGATACGCAGTATTTT.

CDR3: CASSLVSGGGYGYTF. The CDR3 coding sequence is TGTGCCAGCAGCTTGGTCTCAGGCGGAGGGTATGGCTACACCTTC. The rearrangement uses TRBV5-6 and TRBJ1-2; D remains unclear. Germline lookup yields CDR1 SGHDT and CDR2 YYEEEE. V was pared by 0 bases and J by 5 bases, with 14 bases between. CDR3 length equals 15 residues.